What follows is one TCR beta chain and its context. This entry is derived from a study of blood T cell repertoires in COVID-19. The overall study: Some COVID-19 samples were acute and others convalescent; all came from the United States, Italy and Spain.

Here immunoSEQ multiplex PCR was the method, and the copy in TCRdb shows in-frame clones only, minus some. The sample has roughly 300,000 clones; around 90% are singletons. Ages ranged from about 18 to 100 years, with residence in about 23 US areas. The clonotype originates from a middle-aged woman with acute COVID-19. The specimen sequenced was PBMCs or T cells enriched from blood (not recorded which).

The DNA of the CDR3 is TGTGCCAGCAGGTACAGCTTCTCTGGGGCCAACGTCCTGACTTTC. Translating it yields CASRYSFSGANVLTF. The chain combines TRBV7-2 with TRBJ2-6; D unclear. CDR1 is SGHTA, CDR2 FQGNSA, per germline. With 6 bases removed from V and 0 bases from J, the gap between germline ends came to 9 bases. The CDR3 has 15 amino acids.